The 32 T cell receptor beta chains below were found in one sample sequenced in a study of blood T cell repertoires in COVID-19. Profiled with immunoSEQ multiplex PCR; TCRdb holds only in-frame clones, not every one. The sample records 300,000 to 450,000 clones, roughly nine tenths being singletons. The sequencing sample was made of PBMCs or T cells enriched from blood (not recorded which). These receptors were taken from a man between 18 and 35 years old who had recovered from COVID-19.

This clone was seen once. The same CDR3 is also encoded by other DNA sequences in this sample. The CDR3 DNA reads as TGTGCCAGCAGTTTAGCAAGCCCTCCGTACGAGCAGTACTTC. Its protein product is CASSLASPPYEQYF. This chain joins TRBV28 and TRBJ2-7, with D unresolved. V was clipped by 2 bases and J by 4 bases, with 12 bases between them. The CDR3 contains 14 residues. Germline CDR1 MDHEN, CDR2 SYDVKM. Filled out from reference TRBV28 and TRBJ2-7, the complete variable domain reads DVKVTQSSRYLVKRTGEKVFLECVQDMDHENMFWYRQDPGLGLRLIYFSYDVKMKEKGDIPEGYSVSREKKERFSLILESASTNQTSMYLCASSLASPPYEQYFGPGTRLTVT.

The chain joins TRBV28 to TRBJ2-1; TRBD2 aligns across 8 bases. Trimming at V came to 8 bases and at J to 7 bases, leaving 4 bases not matched to a gene. The germline V gene has CDR1 MDHEN and CDR2 SYDVKM. CDR3 length: 12 amino acids. The chain's CDR3 is CASAGGGNEQFF. The CDR3, as DNA: TGTGCCAGCGCGGGAGGAGGGAATGAGCAGTTCTTC.

This sequence joins TRBV2 and TRBJ1-5, with TRBD1 identical over 9 bases. V dropped 5 bases and J dropped 4; count of bases not matched to a gene: 3. The germline V gene has CDR1 SNHLY and CDR2 FYNNEI. This CDR3 is 14 amino acids long. The CDR3 coding sequence is TGTGCCAGCAGTCTGGACAGGGGAAATCAGCCCCAGCATTTT. Translated, it gives CASSLDRGNQPQHF.

This chain connects TRBV7-9 to TRBJ2-7, with TRBD1 as a possible D gene (6 bases). CDR3 length: 15 residues. Germline V gene sequence: CDR1 SEHNR, CDR2 FQNEAQ (reference sequence). Trimming pared 3 bases from V and 5 bases from J, leaving 17 bases between. CDR3 in DNA: TGTGCCAGCAGCTTTTTCCAGGCAGGGGACAACGAGCAGTACTTC. Translation: CASSFFQAGDNEQYF.

V usage is TRBV4-3 and J usage is TRBJ1-5, with D tentatively TRBD1 (5 bases). The CDR3 contains 15 residues. Per the germline V gene, CDR1 is LGHNA and CDR2 is YSLEER. V shed 4 bases and J shed 3 bases, with 13 bases lying between them. The CDR3 coding sequence is TGCGCCAGCAGCCCGGGGGTAGGAGACAATCAGCCCCAGCATTTT. Translated: CASSPGVGDNQPQHF.

This clone was seen only a few times. J is TRBJ1-1 and V is TRBV29-1; D is possibly TRBD1 (5 bases). Deletions cut 2 bases from V and 9 bases from J, with 10 bases between. The CDR3 is 11 amino acids. Germline V gene lookup returns CDR1 SQVTM and CDR2 ANQGSEA. CDR3 DNA: TGCAGCGTTGAAAGAGACAGAAAAGCTTTCTTT. This encodes CSVERDRKAFF.

The chain uses TRBV6-5 and TRBJ1-1; D might be TRBD1 (6 bases). The CDR3 has 13 amino acids. Germline CDR1 MNHEY, CDR2 SVGAGI. Deletions cut 6 bases from V and 1 base from J, with 9 bases between. In nucleotides, the CDR3 is TGTGCCAGCAGGACAGGTGGGAACACTGAAGCTTTCTTT. It yields the protein CASRTGGNTEAFF.

The chain carries TRBV6-1 and TRBJ2-1, with 7 bases identical to TRBD2. The CDR3 is 15 amino acids. The V gene end was trimmed by 2 bases and the J gene end by 1 base; junction bases not matched to a gene: 2. The germline V gene has CDR1 MNHNS and CDR2 SASEGT. CDR3 amino acids: CASSERAGSYNEQFF. CDR3 in DNA: TGTGCCAGCAGTGAACGAGCGGGATCCTACAATGAGCAGTTCTTC.

The V and J genes are TRBV2 and TRBJ2-1; 10 bases are shared with TRBD2. Germline V gene sequence: CDR1 SNHLY, CDR2 FYNNEI. J gave up 7 bases and V 8 bases, and 8 bases lay outside the gene matches. The CDR3 runs 14 residues. The CDR3 sequence is CASGLTSGLNEQFF. CDR3 coding DNA: TGTGCCAGCGGGTTGACTAGCGGGTTGAATGAGCAGTTCTTC. The variable domain in full, completed from reference TRBV2 and TRBJ2-1, reads EPEVTQTPSHQVTQMGQEVILRCVPISNHLYFYWYRQILGQKVEFLVSFYNNEISEKSEIFDDQFSVERPDGSNFTLKIRSTKLEDSAMYFCASGLTSGLNEQFFGPGTRLTVL.

The chain employs TRBV28 and TRBJ2-7, with 7 bases lining up with TRBD2. V gave up 5 bases and J gave up 1 base; unmatched junction bases: 11. CDR3 length: 16 residues. Germline V CDR1 and CDR2: MDHEN, SYDVKM. The CDR3 coding sequence is TGTGCCAGCAGTCCCGGACTAGTAATTCAATCCTACGAGCAGTACTTC. Residues: CASSPGLVIQSYEQYF.

The chain employs TRBV19 and TRBJ1-1; tentatively, D is TRBD1 (5 bases). The V end lost 2 bases, the J end lost 6 bases, and 16 bases lay between the germline ends. The CDR3 is 15 residues long. Germline V gene data show CDR1 as LNHDA and CDR2 as SQIVND (reference sequence). The CDR3 here is CASSITRAWGAEAFF. The CDR3 DNA sequence: TGTGCCAGTAGTATAACGCGGGCCTGGGGGGCTGAAGCTTTCTTT.

This rearrangement joins TRBV7-9 to TRBJ1-5; D is ambiguous. Germline V gives CDR1 SEHNR, CDR2 FQNEAQ (reference sequence). The V and J ends lost 4 bases and 7 bases respectively, with 20 bases between them. The CDR3 runs 16 residues. The CDR3 loop reads CASSSFRGNKNQPQHF. CDR3 bases: TGTGCCAGCAGCTCGTTTAGAGGAAATAAGAACCAGCCCCAGCATTTT.

The V and J genes are TRBV15 and TRBJ1-2; weak D call: TRBD1 (5 bases). Germline CDR1 is LNHNV and CDR2 is YYDKDF (reference sequence). V was cut by 8 bases and J by 4 bases, with 17 bases left in between. CDR3 length: 14 amino acids. The DNA of the CDR3 is TGTGCCACCGGAGGGGACCGTAGGGGCTATGGCTACACCTTC. Its protein product is CATGGDRRGYGYTF.

This clone showed up just once. In nucleotides, the CDR3 is TGTGCCAGCACGGGGACTTACGCCTACGAGCAGTACTTC. It codes for CASTGTYAYEQYF. The chain employs TRBV2 and TRBJ2-7; D perhaps matches TRBD2 (6 bases). CDR1 is SNHLY, CDR2 FYNNEI, per germline. This CDR3 has 13 amino acids. V lost 7 bases and J lost 2, with 12 bases in between.

The J gene is TRBJ2-5, the V gene TRBV29-1; D unclear. V was shortened by 8 bases and J by 1 base, with 14 bases between the two germline ends. Germline V gives CDR1 SQVTM, CDR2 ANQGSEA. The CDR3 contains 13 residues. CDR3 DNA: TGCAGCCACCTCTTGGAGCTCCAAGAGACCCAGTACTTC. Translation: CSHLLELQETQYF.

CDR3 sequence (DNA): TGTGCCAGCAGCGACCCGGACAGGGAGCAGTACTTC. Translation: CASSDPDREQYF. The chain combines TRBV5-5 with TRBJ2-7; 7 bases are shared with TRBD1. CDR1 is SGHKS and CDR2 is YYEKEE in the germline V gene (reference sequence). The ends lost 4 bases at V and 7 bases at J; junction bases unmatched: 5. The CDR3 runs to 12 residues.

In this sample, this clone turned up once. This chain links TRBV5-1 with TRBJ2-3, with 8 bases aligning to TRBD1. This CDR3 spans 15 amino acids. V shed 1 base, J shed 8 bases, and the junction held 9 bases outside the gene matches. The germline V gene encodes CDR1 SGHRS and CDR2 YFSETQ. The CDR3 DNA reads TGCGCCAGCAGCTTGACAGGACAGGGAATCGGTACGCAGTATTTT. Protein product: CASSLTGQGIGTQYF.

The CDR3 nucleotides are TGTGCCAGCAGTTTAGGGCCGTCACCCCTCCACTTT. It encodes CASSLGPSPLHF. The genes are TRBV12-3 or TRBV12-4 and TRBJ1-6; D uncertain. The CDR3 sequence is 12 residues long. V dropped 1 base and J dropped 10 bases, with 5 bases sitting between them.

The chain employs TRBV28 and TRBJ1-2, with D possibly being TRBD1 (6 bases). V shed 7 bases and J shed 6 bases, with 15 bases lying between them. Germline V CDR1 and CDR2: MDHEN, SYDVKM. The CDR3 loop spans 13 amino acids. This chain's CDR3 is CASNRQGLNGYTF. CDR3 DNA: TGTGCCAGCAACCGGCAGGGGTTGAATGGCTACACCTTC.

The chain's CDR3 is CASSLVRSTGTEAFF. The DNA for the CDR3 is TGTGCCAGCAGCTTGGTAAGGAGTACGGGAACTGAAGCTTTCTTT. The V call is TRBV5-5, the J call TRBJ1-1; the D is unclear. Deletions cut 0 bases from V and 5 bases from J, with 14 bases between. The germline V gene encodes CDR1 SGHKS and CDR2 YYEKEE (reference sequence). The CDR3 has 15 residues. Based on the CDR3 plus reference TRBV5-5 and TRBJ1-1, the full variable domain is DAGVTQSPTHLIKTRGQQVTLRCSPISGHKSVSWYQQVLGQGPQFIFQYYEKEERGRGNFPDRFSARQFPNYSSELNVNALLLGDSALYLCASSLVRSTGTEAFFGQGTRLTVV.

J is TRBJ2-1 and V is TRBV18; the match to TRBD2 covers 7 bases. CDR1 and CDR2 from the germline V gene are KGHSH and LQKENI. CDR3 size: 17 residues. Losses at the gene ends were 2 bases for V and 0 bases for J; bases not matched to a gene: 7. CDR3 sequence (DNA): TGTGCCAGCTCACCATCGATCGTAGCGGGCTCCTACAATGAGCAGTTCTTC. It encodes CASSPSIVAGSYNEQFF.

This sequence joins TRBV18 and TRBJ2-7; TRBD1 matches 10 bases. V lost 5 bases, J lost 6 bases, and 10 bases stayed unmatched. Germline V gives CDR1 KGHSH, CDR2 LQKENI. CDR3 length equals 15 residues. The CDR3 protein is CASSIPGQGTFEQYF. The CDR3 DNA sequence: TGTGCCAGCTCAATTCCGGGACAGGGGACTTTCGAGCAGTACTTC.

The chain is built from TRBV7-2 and TRBJ1-4; D possibly corresponds to TRBD1 (6 bases). The germline gives CDR1 SGHTA, CDR2 FQGNSA. The ends were cut back, 5 bases at V and 10 bases at J, with 23 bases in the middle. The CDR3 length is 16 residues. Written as DNA, the CDR3 is TGTGCCAGCAGCATACCGGTGACAGGCATTTTTGGAAAACTGTTTTTT. Its protein product is CASSIPVTGIFGKLFF.

The chain couples TRBV18 to TRBJ1-6; TRBD1 aligns across 10 bases. Germline V gene data show CDR1 as KGHSH and CDR2 as LQKENI. The junction had 3 bases not matched to a gene; V was cut back by 4 bases and J by 9 bases. The CDR3 spans 14 residues. The CDR3 here is CASSLRDRGSPLHF. CDR3 nucleotide sequence: TGTGCCAGCTCACTCCGGGACAGGGGTTCACCCCTCCACTTT.

This clone came up once. This sequence joins TRBV28 and TRBJ2-3, with D possibly being TRBD1 (6 bases). Trimming pared 5 bases from V and 2 bases from J, leaving 14 bases between. Germline-derived CDR1 and CDR2 are MDHEN and SYDVKM. The CDR3 consists of 15 residues. CDR3 sequence reads: CASSPQGTSTDTQYF. The CDR3 nucleotides are TGTGCCAGCAGTCCTCAGGGGACATCCACAGATACGCAGTATTTT.

The CDR3 nucleotides read TGTGCCAGCAGTTCCACAGGGGCAGGTTATCGTGGCTACACCTTC. Translated, it gives CASSSTGAGYRGYTF. The gene calls are TRBV6-5 and TRBJ1-2; TRBD1 aligns across 7 bases. The V segment lost 4 bases and the J segment 7 bases; nucleotides outside the gene matches: 12. The germline CDR1 and CDR2 sequences are MNHEY and SVGAGI. CDR3 length: 15 amino acids.

This clone was seen just once. The rearrangement links TRBV7-9 to TRBJ2-7; D is perhaps TRBD1 (5 bases). CDR3 length: 15 amino acids. From germline, CDR1 is SEHNR and CDR2 FQNEAQ (reference sequence). The V end lost 0 bases, the J end lost 4 bases, and 13 bases lay between the germline ends. CDR3 protein: CASSLATGASYEQYF. In nucleotides, the CDR3 is TGTGCCAGCAGCTTAGCGACTGGGGCAAGTTACGAGCAGTACTTC.

This clone was detected only once. The rearrangement uses TRBV5-1 and TRBJ2-3; 10 bases align to TRBD2. Per the germline V gene, CDR1 is SGHRS and CDR2 is YFSETQ. V was clipped by 5 bases and J by 2 bases; unmatched bases: 2. This CDR3 has 14 residues. Here the CDR3 reads CASSSGRSTDTQYF. Written as DNA, the CDR3 is TGCGCCAGCAGTAGCGGGAGGTCCACAGATACGCAGTATTTT.

V usage is TRBV21-1 and J usage is TRBJ2-1; the D segment call TRBD2 is taken from the table without a DNA check. TRBV21-1 is a pseudogene locus. The CDR3 runs to 16 residues. CDR3 residues: CASSKGRDSTYNEQFF. CDR3 bases: TGTGCCAGCAGCAAGGGTAGGGACTCTACCTACAATGAGCAGTTCTTC.

The gene calls are TRBV9 and TRBJ2-4, with TRBD1 matching over 9 bases. The trim removed 0 bases at V and 9 bases at J, leaving 4 bases unmatched. The germline V gene encodes CDR1 SGDLS and CDR2 YYNGEE. This CDR3 spans 14 amino acids. As DNA, the CDR3 is TGTGCCAGCAGCGTAGGAGACAGGGGGACCATTCAGTACTTC. Translated, it gives CASSVGDRGTIQYF.

This chain uses TRBV6-5 with TRBJ2-7; tentatively, D is TRBD1 (6 bases). Germline-derived CDR1 and CDR2 are MNHEY and SVGAGI. V lost 8 bases, J lost 5 bases, and 16 bases lay in between. The CDR3 sequence is 13 residues long. CDR3 bases: TGTGCCAGCGGATGGCGCAGGGGAGACGAGCAGTACTTC. This sequence encodes CASGWRRGDEQYF.

The chain carries TRBV3-1 (or the pseudogene TRBV3-2) and TRBJ1-1; D is unclear. CDR1 LGHDT and CDR2 YNNKEL come from the germline V gene (reference sequence). The CDR3 sequence is 14 residues long. Trimming removed 0 bases from V and 1 base from J, with 6 bases in between. The CDR3 spells CASSQESRNTEAFF. In DNA form, the CDR3 reads TGTGCCAGCAGCCAAGAGTCGAGGAACACTGAAGCTTTCTTT.